This TCR beta chain stems from a study of T cells in Graves' hyperthyroidism and ophthalmopathy. Broader study findings: Classification by a 13 V-J model distinguished ophthalmopathy from stable hyperthyroidism.

On this clonotype: The antigen remains undetermined.

Amplification of TCR beta CDR3 regions was performed using RNA transcripts as template. First-round RT-PCR with HTBI primers amplified the TCR CDR3 region. TCRdb ran MiXCR on the multiplex PCR reads and lists one entry per CDR3 protein. The data hold approximately 330,000 distinct CDR3 sequences, with around 20% observed a single time. The study left out patients who had uncontrolled infection, other autoimmune disease, pregnancy or lactation. The diagnoses drew upon clinical symptoms, serum thyroxine and TRAb, thyroid ultrasound and orbital computed tomography. Input material: blood. This TCR came from a woman aged 45-59 years with Graves' hyperthyroidism.

The CDR3 region is CASSYSPRGRGEKLFF. The CDR3 coding sequence is TGTGCCAGCAGTTACAGCCCCCGGGGGCGGGGTGAAAAACTGTTTTTT. The chain is built from TRBV6-2 or TRBV6-3 and TRBJ1-4; TRBD1 is a possible D gene (6 bases). V lost 2 bases and J lost 7, with 17 bases in between. CDR3 length: 16 amino acids. CDR1 is MNHEY and CDR2 is SVGEGT in the germline V gene.